This entry features one T cell receptor beta chain sequence. Its target antigen remains unknown. Base qualities were left out, and no much larger clone turns up one base away. CDR1 is given as WNHNN and CDR2 as SYGVQD, both from the germline V gene (reference sequence). Trimming at the junction amounts to 5 bases on V and 4 bases on J, and the germline ends lie 15 bases apart. The CDR3 measures 15 amino acids from cysteine to phenylalanine. The DNA shown is the 45-base CDR3, in frame from base 1. The entry originates in a study of technical replicates of blood from four donors (dated by TCRdb to about 2017). Library construction relied on the immunoSEQ multiplex PCR assay. TCRdb carries this immuneACCESS record with in-frame sequences only. Its versions omit some clonotypes, under half of them owing to an unresolved V gene in the studies checked, with the rest unexplained. Here the sample has more than 9,500 clones; 85% to 95% occur a single time. The ten biggest clones cover 6.3% of the sample.

Sequenced sample: PBMCs. The rearranged segments are TRBV10-1 and TRBJ2-1, and possibly TRBD2, on 5 matching bases. This receptor was taken from a human donor in good health. The sequence in DNA is TGCGCCAGCAGTATGGAAACTCCGGGGTACAATGAGCAGTTCTTC. The encoded protein is CASSMETPGYNEQFF.